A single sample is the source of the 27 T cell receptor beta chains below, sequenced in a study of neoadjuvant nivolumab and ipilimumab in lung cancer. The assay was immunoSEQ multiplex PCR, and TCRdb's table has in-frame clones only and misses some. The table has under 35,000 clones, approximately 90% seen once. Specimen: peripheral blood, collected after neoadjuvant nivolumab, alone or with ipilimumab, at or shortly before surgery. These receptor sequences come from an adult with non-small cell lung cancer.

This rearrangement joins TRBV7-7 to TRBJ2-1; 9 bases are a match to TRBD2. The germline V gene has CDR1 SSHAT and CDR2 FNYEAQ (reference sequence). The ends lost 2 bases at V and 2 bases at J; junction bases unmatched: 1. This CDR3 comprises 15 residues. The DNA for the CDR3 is TGTGCCAGCAGCTTACTAGCGGGGCCCTACAATGAGCAGTTCTTC. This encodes CASSLLAGPYNEQFF.

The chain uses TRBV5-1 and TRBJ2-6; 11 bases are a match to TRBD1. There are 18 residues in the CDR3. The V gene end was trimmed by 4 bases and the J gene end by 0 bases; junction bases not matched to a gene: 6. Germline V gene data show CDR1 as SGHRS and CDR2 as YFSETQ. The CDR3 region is CASSIGTGGVSGANVLTF. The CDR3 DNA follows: TGCGCCAGCAGCATCGGGACAGGGGGGGTCTCTGGGGCCAACGTCCTGACTTTC.

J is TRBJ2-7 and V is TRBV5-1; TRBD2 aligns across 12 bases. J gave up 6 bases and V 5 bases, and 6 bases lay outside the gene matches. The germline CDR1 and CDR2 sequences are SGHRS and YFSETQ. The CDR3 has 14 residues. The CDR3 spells CASRLAGGLSEQYF. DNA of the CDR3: TGCGCCAGCAGGCTAGCGGGGGGGCTGTCCGAGCAGTACTTC.

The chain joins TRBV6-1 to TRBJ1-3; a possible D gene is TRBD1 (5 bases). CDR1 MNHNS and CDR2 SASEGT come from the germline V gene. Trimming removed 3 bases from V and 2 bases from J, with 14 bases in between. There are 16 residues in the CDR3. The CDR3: CASSEGRGATGNTIYF. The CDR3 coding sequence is TGTGCCAGCAGTGAGGGAAGAGGGGCAACTGGAAACACCATATATTTT.

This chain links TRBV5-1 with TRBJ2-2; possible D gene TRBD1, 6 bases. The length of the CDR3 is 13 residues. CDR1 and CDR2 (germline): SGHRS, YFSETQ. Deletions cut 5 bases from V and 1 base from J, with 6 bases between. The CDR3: CASRQGNTGELFF. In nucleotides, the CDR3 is TGCGCCAGCAGACAGGGGAACACCGGGGAGCTGTTTTTT. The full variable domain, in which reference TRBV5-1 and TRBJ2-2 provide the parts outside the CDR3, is KAGVTQTPRYLIKTRGQQVTLSCSPISGHRSVSWYQQTPGQGLQFLFEYFSETQRNKGNFPGRFSGRQFSNSRSEMNVSTLELGDSALYLCASRQGNTGELFFGEGSRLTVL.

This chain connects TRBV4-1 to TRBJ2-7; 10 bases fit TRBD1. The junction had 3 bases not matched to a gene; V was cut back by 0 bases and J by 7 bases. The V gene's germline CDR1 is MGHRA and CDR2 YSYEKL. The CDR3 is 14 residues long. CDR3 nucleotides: TGCGCCAGCAGCCAAGAAGACAGGGGGCGTGAGCAGTACTTC. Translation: CASSQEDRGREQYF.

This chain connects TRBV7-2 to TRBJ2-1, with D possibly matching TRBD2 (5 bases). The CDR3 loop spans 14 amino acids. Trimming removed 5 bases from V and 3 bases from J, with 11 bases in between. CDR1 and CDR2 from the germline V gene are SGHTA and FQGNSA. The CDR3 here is CASSPAGIYNEQFF. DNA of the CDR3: TGTGCCAGCAGCCCAGCCGGGATCTACAATGAGCAGTTCTTC. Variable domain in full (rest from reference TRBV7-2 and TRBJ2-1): GAGVSQSPSNKVTEKGKDVELRCDPISGHTALYWYRQSLGQGLEFLIYFQGNSAPDKSGLPSDRFSAERTGGSVSTLTIQRTQQEDSAVYLCASSPAGIYNEQFFGPGTRLTVL.

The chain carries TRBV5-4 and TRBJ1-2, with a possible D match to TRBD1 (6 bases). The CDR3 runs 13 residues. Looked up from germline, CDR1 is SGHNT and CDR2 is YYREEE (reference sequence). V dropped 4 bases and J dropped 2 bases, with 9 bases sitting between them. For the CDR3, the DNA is TGTGCCAGCAGCGTAACAGGGAACTATGGCTACACCTTC. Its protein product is CASSVTGNYGYTF.

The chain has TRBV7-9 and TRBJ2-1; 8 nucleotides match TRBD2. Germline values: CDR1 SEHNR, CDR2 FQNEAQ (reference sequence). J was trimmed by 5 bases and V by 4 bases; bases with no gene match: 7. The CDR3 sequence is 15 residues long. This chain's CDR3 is CASSSGLGGHNEQFF. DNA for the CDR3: TGTGCCAGCAGCTCGGGACTAGGAGGCCACAATGAGCAGTTCTTC.

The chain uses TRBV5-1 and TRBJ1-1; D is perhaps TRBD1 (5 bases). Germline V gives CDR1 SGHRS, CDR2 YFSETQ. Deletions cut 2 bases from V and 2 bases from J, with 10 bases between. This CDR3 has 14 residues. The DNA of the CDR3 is TGCGCCAGCAGCTTCGGGGACCTTAACACTGAAGCTTTCTTT. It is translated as CASSFGDLNTEAFF.

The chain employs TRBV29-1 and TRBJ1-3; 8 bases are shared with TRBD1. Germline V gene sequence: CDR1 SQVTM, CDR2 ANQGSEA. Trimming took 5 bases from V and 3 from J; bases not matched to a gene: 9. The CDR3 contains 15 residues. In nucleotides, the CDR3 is TGCAGCGTTCGATACGCAGGGGGCTTTGGAAACACCATATATTTT. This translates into CSVRYAGGFGNTIYF.

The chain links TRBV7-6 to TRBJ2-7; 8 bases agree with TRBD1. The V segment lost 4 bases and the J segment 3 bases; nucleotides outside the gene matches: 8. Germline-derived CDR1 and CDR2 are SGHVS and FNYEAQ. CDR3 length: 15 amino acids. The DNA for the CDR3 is TGTGCCAGCAGCTCTTCGACAGGGGCCGGCTACGAGCAGTACTTC. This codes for CASSSSTGAGYEQYF. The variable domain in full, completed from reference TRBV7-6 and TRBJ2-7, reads GAGVSQSPRYKVTKRGQDVALRCDPISGHVSLYWYRQALGQGPEFLTYFNYEAQQDKSGLPNDRFSAERPEGSISTLTIQRTEQRDSAMYRCASSSSTGAGYEQYFGPGTRLTVT.

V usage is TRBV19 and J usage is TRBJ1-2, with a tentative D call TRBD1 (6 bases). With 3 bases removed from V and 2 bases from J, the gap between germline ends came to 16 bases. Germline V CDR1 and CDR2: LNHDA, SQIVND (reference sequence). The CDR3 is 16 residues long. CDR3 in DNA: TGTGCCAGTAGTATCTCGGACAGTTCATTAAACTATGGCTACACCTTC. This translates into CASSISDSSLNYGYTF.

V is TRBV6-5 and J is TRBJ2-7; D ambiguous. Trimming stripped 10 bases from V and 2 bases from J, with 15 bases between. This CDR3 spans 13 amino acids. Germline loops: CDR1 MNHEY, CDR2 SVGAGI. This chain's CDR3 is CAIASRYTYEQYF. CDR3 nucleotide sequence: TGTGCCATCGCGTCCCGGTACACCTACGAGCAGTACTTC.

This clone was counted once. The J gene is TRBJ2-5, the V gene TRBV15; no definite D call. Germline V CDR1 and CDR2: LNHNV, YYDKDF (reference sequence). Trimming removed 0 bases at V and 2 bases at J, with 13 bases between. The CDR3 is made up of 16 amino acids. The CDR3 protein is CATSRDGSKIQETQYF. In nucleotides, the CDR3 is TGTGCCACCAGCAGAGATGGGTCGAAGATACAAGAGACCCAGTACTTC.

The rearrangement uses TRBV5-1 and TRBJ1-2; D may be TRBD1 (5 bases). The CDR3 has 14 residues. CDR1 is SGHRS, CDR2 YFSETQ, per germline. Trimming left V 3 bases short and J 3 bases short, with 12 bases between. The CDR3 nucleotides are TGCGCCAGCAGCTCGACCCGAGGGGACTATGGCTACACCTTC. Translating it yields CASSSTRGDYGYTF.

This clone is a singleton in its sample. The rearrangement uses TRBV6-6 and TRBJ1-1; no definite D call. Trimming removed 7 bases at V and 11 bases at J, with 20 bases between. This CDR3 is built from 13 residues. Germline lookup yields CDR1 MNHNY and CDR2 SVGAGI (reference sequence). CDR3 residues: CASTGDGYRAAFF. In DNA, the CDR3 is TGTGCCAGCACCGGAGACGGTTACCGGGCCGCTTTCTTT.

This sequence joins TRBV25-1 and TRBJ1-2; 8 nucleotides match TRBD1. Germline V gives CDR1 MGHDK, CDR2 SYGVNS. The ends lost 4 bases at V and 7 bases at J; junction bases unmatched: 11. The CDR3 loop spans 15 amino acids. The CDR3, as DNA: TGTGCCAGCAGTGTTTCGGACAGGGAAGGGTCTGGCTACACCTTC. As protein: CASSVSDREGSGYTF.

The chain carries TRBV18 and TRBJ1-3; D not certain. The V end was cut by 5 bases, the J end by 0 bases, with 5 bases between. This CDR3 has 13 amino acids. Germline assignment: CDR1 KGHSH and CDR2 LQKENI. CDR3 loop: CASSGSSGNTIYF. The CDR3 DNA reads TGTGCCAGCTCAGGCAGCTCTGGAAACACCATATATTTT.

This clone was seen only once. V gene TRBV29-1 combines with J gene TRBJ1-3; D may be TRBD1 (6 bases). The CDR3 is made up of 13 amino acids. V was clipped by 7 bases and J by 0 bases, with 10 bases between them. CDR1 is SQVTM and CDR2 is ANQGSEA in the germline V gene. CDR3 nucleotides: TGCAGCGCCAGGACAGCCTCTGGAAACACCATATATTTT. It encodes CSARTASGNTIYF.

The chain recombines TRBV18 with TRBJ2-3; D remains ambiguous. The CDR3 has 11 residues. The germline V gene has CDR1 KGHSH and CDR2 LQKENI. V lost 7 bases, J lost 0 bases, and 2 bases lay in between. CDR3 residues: CASLSTDTQYF. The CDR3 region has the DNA TGTGCCAGCTTAAGCACAGATACGCAGTATTTT.

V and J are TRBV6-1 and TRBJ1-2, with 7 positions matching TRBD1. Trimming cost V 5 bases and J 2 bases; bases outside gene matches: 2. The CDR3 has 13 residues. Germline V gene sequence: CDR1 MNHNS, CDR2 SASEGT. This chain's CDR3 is CASSLTGNYGYTF. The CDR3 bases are TGTGCCAGCAGTCTGACAGGGAACTATGGCTACACCTTC.

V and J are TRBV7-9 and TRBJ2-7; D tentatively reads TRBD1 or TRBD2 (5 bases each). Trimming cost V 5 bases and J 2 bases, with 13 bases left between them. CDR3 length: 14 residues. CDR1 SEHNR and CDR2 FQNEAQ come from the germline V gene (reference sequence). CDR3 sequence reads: CASSAGTAAYEQYF. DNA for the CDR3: TGTGCCAGCAGCGCCGGGACGGCAGCCTACGAGCAGTACTTC.

CDR3 coding DNA: TGTGCCAGCAGCTTCAATGGGCATGCTTTCTTT. It encodes CASSFNGHAFF. The genes are TRBV7-9 and TRBJ1-1, with D unresolved. Germline values: CDR1 SEHNR, CDR2 FQNEAQ (reference sequence). The V end was cut by 3 bases, the J end by 11 bases, with 10 bases between. CDR3 length: 11 residues. The full variable domain, rest sourced from reference TRBV7-9 and TRBJ1-1, is DTGVSQNPRHKITKRGQNVTFRCDPISEHNRLYWYRQTLGQGPEFLTYFQNEAQLEKSRLLSDRFSAERPKGSFSTLEIQRTEQGDSAMYLCASSFNGHAFFGQGTRLTVV.

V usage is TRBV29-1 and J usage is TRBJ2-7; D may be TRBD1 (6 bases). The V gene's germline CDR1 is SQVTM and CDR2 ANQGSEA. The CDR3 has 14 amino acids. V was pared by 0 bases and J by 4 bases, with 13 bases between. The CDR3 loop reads CSVEDQATGYEQYF. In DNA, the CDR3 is TGCAGCGTTGAAGATCAAGCTACAGGGTACGAGCAGTACTTC.

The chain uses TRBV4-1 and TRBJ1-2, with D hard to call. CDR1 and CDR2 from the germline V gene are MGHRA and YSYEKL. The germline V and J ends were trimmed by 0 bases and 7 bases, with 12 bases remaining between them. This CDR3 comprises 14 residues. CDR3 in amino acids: CASSQDRVGFGYTF. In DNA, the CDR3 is TGCGCCAGCAGCCAAGATAGAGTGGGGTTTGGCTACACCTTC.

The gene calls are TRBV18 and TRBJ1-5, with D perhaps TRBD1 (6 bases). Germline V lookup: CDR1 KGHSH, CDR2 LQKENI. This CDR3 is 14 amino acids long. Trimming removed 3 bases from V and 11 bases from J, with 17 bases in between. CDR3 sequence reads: CASSPDALGGAQHF. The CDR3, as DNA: TGTGCCAGCTCACCGGACGCCCTAGGGGGGGCCCAGCATTTT.